This T cell receptor beta chain was sequenced during a study of CXCR3-negative and CXCR3-positive naive CD8 T cells. General study results and limits: TRBV-TRBJ usage was similar across naive CXCR3 subsets but distinct in memory cells. For CXCR3-positive naive cells, TRB CDR3s were more hydrophobic than those of CXCR3-negative naive cells. Much lower diversity was found in memory CD8+ cells, while both naive subsets had comparably high diversity.

The CDR3 spans 14 residues. Looked up from germline, CDR1 is SEHNR and CDR2 is FQNEAQ (reference sequence). Naive CD8+ T lymphocytes were specified as CD45RO-CCR7+CD27+CD95-. TRB cDNA libraries were made by UMI-labeled 5' RACE. TCRdb processed the 5' RACE reads again and assigns one entry to each CDR3 protein, with no DNA. This sample's table reports about 98,000 distinct CDR3 sequences. Note on this clonotype: Its specificity is unknown.

The sequence was collected from a human donor in good health. Some clones in this sample may be carry-over from other donors' samples. This sequence joins TRBV7-9 and TRBJ2-1. Sequenced: naive CXCR3+ CD8+ T cells from blood. The subset: CD45RO-CCR7+CD27+CD95- naive CD8+ T cells expressing CXCR3 (TNR3+). The CDR3 is CASSYVRGYNEQFF.